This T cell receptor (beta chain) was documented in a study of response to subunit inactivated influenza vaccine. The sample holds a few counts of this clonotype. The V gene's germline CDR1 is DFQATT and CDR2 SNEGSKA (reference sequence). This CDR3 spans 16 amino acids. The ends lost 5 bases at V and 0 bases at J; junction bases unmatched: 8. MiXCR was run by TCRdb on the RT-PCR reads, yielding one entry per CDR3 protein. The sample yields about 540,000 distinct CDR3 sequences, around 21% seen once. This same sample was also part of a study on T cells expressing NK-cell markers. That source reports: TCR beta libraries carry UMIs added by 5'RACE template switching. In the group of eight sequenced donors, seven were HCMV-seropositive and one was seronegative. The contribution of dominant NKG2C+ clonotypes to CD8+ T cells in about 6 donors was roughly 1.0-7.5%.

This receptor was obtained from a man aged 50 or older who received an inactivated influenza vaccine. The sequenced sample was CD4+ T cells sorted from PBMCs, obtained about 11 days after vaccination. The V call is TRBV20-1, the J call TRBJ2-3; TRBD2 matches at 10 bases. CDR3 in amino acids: CSAFRRLAGSTDTQYF. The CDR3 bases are TGCAGTGCTTTCCGAAGACTAGCGGGTAGCACAGATACGCAGTATTTT.